The sequence of this T cell receptor (beta chain) was determined in a study of CD8+ T cells in alopecia areata. About the research overall: The SALT score measured affected scalp surface percentage in treated patients.

Reverse transcribed after extraction, RNA yielded cDNA as the sequencing template. Sequencing used immunoSEQ multiplex PCR; TCRdb keeps in-frame clones, though not all of them. The sample yields fewer than 150,000 clones, 58% seen once. Germline V gene sequence: CDR1 MDHEN, CDR2 SYDVKM. V was clipped by 5 bases and J by 0 bases, with 12 bases between them. The CDR3 has 15 amino acids. Treatment here: oral pan-JAK inhibitor, 5-10 mg twice daily. Isolation of CD4+ and CD8+ T cells from PBMCs was achieved by sorting. The chain uses TRBV28 and TRBJ2-3, with unresolved D. The source was CD8+ T cells sorted from blood, collected at week 4, from a patient treated with tofacitinib. The sequence came from a human donor with alopecia areata. The CDR3 is CASSVQYSSTDTQYF. In DNA, the CDR3 is TGTGCCAGCAGTGTACAGTACTCTAGCACAGATACGCAGTATTTT.